This T cell receptor beta chain was documented in a study of T-cell memory formation after mild COVID-19. Study overall: The TCR clusters were mostly specific to one donor. General study points: The authors did not confirm SARS-CoV-2 specificity of second-wave clones peaking day 37. While clones contracting from day 15 to 85 were balanced between CD4 and CD8, later expanders leaned CD4+.

In its sample, this clonotype was seen a few times. Its antigen is not identified. Each CDR3 protein is one row after TCRdb ran MiXCR on the 5' RACE reads. The sample contains 250,000 to 300,000 distinct CDR3 sequences, 15% to 20% of which appear only once. The CDR3 totals 15 residues. Looked up from germline, CDR1 is DFQATT and CDR2 is SNEGSKA (reference sequence). V shed 5 bases and J 3 bases; nucleotides not matched to a gene: 7. The sequence was collected from a man between 18 and 35 years old who had mild COVID-19 (a few samples of this study predate the infection). Cell type and time point are not known. Sequencing used PBMCs or a T cell subset sorted from them (not recorded which). The V call is TRBV20-1, the J call TRBJ2-3; 11 bases are shared with TRBD2. CDR3 DNA: TGCAGTGCTCCCGTTAGCGGGGGGGCAACAGATACGCAGTATTTT. Its translation: CSAPVSGGATDTQYF.